This TCR beta chain was identified in a study of T cells expressing NK-cell markers. Study context: Sorted CD3+CD56+NKG2C+, CD3+CD56+NKG2C- and CD3+CD56-NKG2C+ T cells provided the TCR beta repertoires.

Findings of the study overall: The study found these clonotypes also leading the CD3+CD56-NKG2C+ fraction in a few donors. The share of CD8+ T cells held by dominant NKG2C+ clonotypes was 1.0-7.0% in 5 or 6 donors.

In regard to this clonotype: The antigen remains undetermined.

There are 15 residues in the CDR3. TCRdb re-called the 5' RACE reads and shows each CDR3 protein once, DNA omitted. This table lists roughly 300,000 distinct CDR3 sequences. Specimen: blood T cells: a sorted CD56 or NKG2C T cell subset, CD4+ or CD8+ T cells, or bulk PBMC T cells (not recorded which). The source of this sequence is a woman between 18 and 70 years old in good health. The rearrangement links TRBV12-3 or TRBV12-4 to TRBJ2-3; TCRdb picks TRBD2, but there is no DNA to check that call. CDR3 in amino acids: CASSRYSGGPDTQYF.